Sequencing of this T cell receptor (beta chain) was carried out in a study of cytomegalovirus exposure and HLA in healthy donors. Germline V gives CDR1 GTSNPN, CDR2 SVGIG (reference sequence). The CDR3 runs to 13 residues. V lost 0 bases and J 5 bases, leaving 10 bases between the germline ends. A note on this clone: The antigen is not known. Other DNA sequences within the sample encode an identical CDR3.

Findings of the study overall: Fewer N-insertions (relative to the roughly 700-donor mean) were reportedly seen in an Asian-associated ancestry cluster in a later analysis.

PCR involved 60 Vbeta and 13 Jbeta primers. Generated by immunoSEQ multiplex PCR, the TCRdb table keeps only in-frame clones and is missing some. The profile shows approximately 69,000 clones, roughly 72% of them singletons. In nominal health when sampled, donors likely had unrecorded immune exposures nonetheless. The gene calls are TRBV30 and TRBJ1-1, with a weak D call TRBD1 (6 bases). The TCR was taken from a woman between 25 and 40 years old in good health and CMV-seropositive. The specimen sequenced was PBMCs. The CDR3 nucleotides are TGTGCCTGGAGTGTACAGGGTTCAACTGAAGCTTTCTTT. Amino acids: CAWSVQGSTEAFF.